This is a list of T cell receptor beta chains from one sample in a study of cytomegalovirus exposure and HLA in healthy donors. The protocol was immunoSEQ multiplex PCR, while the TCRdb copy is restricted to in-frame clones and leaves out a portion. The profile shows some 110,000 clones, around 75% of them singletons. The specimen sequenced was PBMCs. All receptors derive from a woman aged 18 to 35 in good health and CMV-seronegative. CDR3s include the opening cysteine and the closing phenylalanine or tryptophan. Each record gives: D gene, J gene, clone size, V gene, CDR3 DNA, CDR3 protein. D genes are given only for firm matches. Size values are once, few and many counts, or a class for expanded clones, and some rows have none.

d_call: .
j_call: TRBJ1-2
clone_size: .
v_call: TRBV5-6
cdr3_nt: TGTGCCAGCAGCGCGGTTTCCTTCCAGGGCTACACCTTC
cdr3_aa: CASSAVSFQGYTF

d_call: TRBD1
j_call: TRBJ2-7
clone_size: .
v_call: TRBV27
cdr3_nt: TGTGCCAGCAGTTTGGGATTGCCAGGGGGCGTCTACGAGCAGTACTTC
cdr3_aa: CASSLGLPGGVYEQYF

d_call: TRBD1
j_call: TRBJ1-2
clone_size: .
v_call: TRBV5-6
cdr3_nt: TGTGCCAGCAGCTTGGACAGGGGGATCTATGGCTACACCTTC
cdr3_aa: CASSLDRGIYGYTF

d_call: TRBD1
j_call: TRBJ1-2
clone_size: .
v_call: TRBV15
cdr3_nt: TGTGCCACCAGCAGACCCCCTGGGACAGGGGCGGTAGACTATGGCTACACCTTC
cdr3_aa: CATSRPPGTGAVDYGYTF

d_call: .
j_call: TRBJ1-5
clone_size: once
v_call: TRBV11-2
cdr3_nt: TGTGCCAGCAGCTTTATGTCTCAGGGAGGTAATCAGCCCCAGCATTTT
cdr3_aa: CASSFMSQGGNQPQHF

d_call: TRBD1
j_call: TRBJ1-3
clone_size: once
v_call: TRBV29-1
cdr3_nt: TGCAGCGTGGGACAGTCCTCTGGAAACACCATATATTTT
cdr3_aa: CSVGQSSGNTIYF

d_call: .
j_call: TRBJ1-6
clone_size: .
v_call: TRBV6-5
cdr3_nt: TGTGCCAGCAGTTCTCACAGCTACTATAATTCACCCCTCCACTTT
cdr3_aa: CASSSHSYYNSPLHF

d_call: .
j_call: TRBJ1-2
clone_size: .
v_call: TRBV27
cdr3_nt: TGTGCCAGCAGTTTACAGGGTATAGGCTACACCTTC
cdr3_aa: CASSLQGIGYTF

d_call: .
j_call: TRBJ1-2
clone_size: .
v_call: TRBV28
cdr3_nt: TGTGCCAGCAGTTCTGAGGGAACGGGAAACTATGGCTACACCTTC
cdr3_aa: CASSSEGTGNYGYTF

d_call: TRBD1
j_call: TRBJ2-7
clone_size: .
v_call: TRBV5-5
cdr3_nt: TGTGCCAGCAGCTTTGGGACAGCCTACGAGCAGTACTTC
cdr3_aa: CASSFGTAYEQYF

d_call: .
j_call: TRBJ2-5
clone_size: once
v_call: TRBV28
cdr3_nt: TGTGCCAGCAGTTTCAAATCAATCGAGACCCAGTACTTC
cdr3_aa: CASSFKSIETQYF

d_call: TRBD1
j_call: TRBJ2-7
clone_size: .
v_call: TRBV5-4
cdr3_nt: TGTGCCAGCAGCTTGACAGGGGCTCGTTACGAGCAGTACTTC
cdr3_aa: CASSLTGARYEQYF

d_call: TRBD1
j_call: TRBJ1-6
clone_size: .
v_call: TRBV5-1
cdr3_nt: TGCGCCAGCAGTTGGGGACAGGGCGGTAATTCACCCCTCCACTTT
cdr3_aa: CASSWGQGGNSPLHF

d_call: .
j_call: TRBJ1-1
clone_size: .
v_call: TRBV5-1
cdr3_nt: TGCGCCAGCAGTCGGGGGGCCGGTACTGAAGCTTTCTTT
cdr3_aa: CASSRGAGTEAFF

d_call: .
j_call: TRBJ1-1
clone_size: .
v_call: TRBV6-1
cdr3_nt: TGTGCCAGCAGTGAGGGAACAGGGACCACTGAAGCTTTCTTT
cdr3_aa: CASSEGTGTTEAFF

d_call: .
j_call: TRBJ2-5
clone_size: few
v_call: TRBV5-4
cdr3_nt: TGTGCCAGCAGCTTCGGCAGGGTGGAGACCCAGTACTTC
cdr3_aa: CASSFGRVETQYF

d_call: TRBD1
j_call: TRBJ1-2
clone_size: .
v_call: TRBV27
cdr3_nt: TGTGCCAGCAGTCCCCTACAGGGGGTCTACTATGGCTACACCTTC
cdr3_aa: CASSPLQGVYYGYTF

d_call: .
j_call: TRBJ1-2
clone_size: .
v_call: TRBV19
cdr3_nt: TGTGCCAGTAGTACCGGTGACTATGGCTACACCTTC
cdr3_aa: CASSTGDYGYTF

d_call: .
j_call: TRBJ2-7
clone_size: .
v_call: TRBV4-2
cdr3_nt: TGTGCCAGCAGCCAGGGAGGACTTCTATCCTCCTACGAGCAGTACTTC
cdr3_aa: CASSQGGLLSSYEQYF

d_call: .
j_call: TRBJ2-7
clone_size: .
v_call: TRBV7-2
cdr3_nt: TGTGCCAGCAGCTTAGGGGCCCTCTCCTACGAGCAGTACTTC
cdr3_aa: CASSLGALSYEQYF

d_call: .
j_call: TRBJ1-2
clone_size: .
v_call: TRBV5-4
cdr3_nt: TGTGCCAGCAGCTCCAGGGACTCCACCTATGGCTACACCTTC
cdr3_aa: CASSSRDSTYGYTF

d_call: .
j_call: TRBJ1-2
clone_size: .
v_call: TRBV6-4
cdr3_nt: TGTGCCAGCAGTCAGGAAACCTTCTATGGCTACACCTTC
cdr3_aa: CASSQETFYGYTF

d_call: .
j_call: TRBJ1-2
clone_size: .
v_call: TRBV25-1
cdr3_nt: TGTGCCAGCTCTAAAGCAGGGGCCTATGGCTACACCTTC
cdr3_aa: CASSKAGAYGYTF

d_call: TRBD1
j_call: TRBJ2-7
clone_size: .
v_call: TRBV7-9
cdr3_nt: TGTGCCAGCAGCTCCCCAGGGGGCGGGTACGAGCAGTACTTC
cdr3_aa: CASSSPGGGYEQYF

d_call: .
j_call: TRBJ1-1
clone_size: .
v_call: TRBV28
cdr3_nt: TGTGCCGTTCGGGTGCCGGGAGATAGTGTTGAAGCTTTCTTT
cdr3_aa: CAVRVPGDSVEAFF

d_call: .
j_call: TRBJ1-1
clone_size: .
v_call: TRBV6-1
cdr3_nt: TGTGCCAGCAGTGACAGGGGATTTTGGGGAAACACTGAAGCTTTCTTT
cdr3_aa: CASSDRGFWGNTEAFF

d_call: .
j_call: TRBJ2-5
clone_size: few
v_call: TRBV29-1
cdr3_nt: TGCAGCGTTGAAGATCCCAGGGTTCGAGAGACCCAGTACTTC
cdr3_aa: CSVEDPRVRETQYF

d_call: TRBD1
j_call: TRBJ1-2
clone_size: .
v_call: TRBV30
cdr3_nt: TGTGCCTGGATGGAGGACAGGGTAGACTATGGCTACACCTTC
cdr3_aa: CAWMEDRVDYGYTF

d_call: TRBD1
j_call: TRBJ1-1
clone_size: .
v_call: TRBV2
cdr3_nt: TGTGCCAGCCAAGGACAGGCACCCGAAGCAGCTTTCTTT
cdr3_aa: CASQGQAPEAAFF

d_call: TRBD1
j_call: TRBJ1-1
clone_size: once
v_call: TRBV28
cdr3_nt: TGTGCCAGCAGTTCCGGACAGGGGCTAGTGGGGAACACTGAAGCTTTCTTT
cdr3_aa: CASSSGQGLVGNTEAFF

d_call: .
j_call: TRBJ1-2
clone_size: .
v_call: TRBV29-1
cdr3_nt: TGCAGCGTTGAATCGGGGTCGGGGGTTAACGGCTACACCTTC
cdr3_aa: CSVESGSGVNGYTF

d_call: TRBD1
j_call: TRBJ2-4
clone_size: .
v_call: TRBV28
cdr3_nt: TGTGCCAGCGAGACAGGGCACCCCAAAAACATTCAGTACTTC
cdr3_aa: CASETGHPKNIQYF

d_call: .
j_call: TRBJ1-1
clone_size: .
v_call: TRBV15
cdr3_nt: TGTGCCACCAGCATGAGGGCGACCATCGACACGGCTTTCTTT
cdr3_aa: CATSMRATIDTAFF

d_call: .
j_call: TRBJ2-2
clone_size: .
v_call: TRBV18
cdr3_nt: TGTGCCAGCTCAAGGTTAGGAGGGGACTACACCGGGGAGCTGTTTTTT
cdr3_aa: CASSRLGGDYTGELFF

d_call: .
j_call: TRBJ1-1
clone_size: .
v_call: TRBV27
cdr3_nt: TGTGCCAGCAGTTTTCAGGGCCGGAACACTGAAGCTTTCTTT
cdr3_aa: CASSFQGRNTEAFF

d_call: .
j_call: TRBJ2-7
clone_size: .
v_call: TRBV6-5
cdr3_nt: TGTGCCAGCAGTTACTCTGGGGGCTACACCTACGAGCAGTACTTC
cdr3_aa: CASSYSGGYTYEQYF

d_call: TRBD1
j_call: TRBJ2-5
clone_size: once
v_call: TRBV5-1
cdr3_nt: TGCGCCAGCAGCTTCGACAGGGGGCCGTCGGAGACCCAGTACTTC
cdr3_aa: CASSFDRGPSETQYF

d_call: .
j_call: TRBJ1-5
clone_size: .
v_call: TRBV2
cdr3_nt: TGTGCCAGCAGTGAGGGCAGGGATCAGCCCCAGCATTTT
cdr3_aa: CASSEGRDQPQHF

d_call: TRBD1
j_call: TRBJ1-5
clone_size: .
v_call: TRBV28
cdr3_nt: TGTGCCAGCAGTTCCAACGCATTAGACAGGGCGGCTGGGCAGCCCCAGCATTTT
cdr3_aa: CASSSNALDRAAGQPQHF

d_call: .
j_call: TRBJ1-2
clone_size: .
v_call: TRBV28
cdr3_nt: TGTGCCAGCAGTTTAGGGGGGGCGGAATTCTATGGCTACACCTTC
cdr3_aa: CASSLGGAEFYGYTF

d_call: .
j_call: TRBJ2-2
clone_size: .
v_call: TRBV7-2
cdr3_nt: TGTGCCAGCAGCTTAAGTATAGGGGGTGGATCCGGGGAGCTGTTTTTT
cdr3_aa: CASSLSIGGGSGELFF

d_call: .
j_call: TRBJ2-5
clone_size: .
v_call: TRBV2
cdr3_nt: TGTGCCAGCAGCTCCGCCGGGAGCCGTAATGCGGCCCAGTACTTC
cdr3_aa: CASSSAGSRNAAQYF

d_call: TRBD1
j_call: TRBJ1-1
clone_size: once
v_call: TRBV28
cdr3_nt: TGTGCCAGCGGTAGGGGGCGAGGGACTGAAGCTTTCTTT
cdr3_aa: CASGRGRGTEAFF

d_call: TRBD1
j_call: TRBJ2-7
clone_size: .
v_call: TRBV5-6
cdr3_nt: TGTGCCAGCAGCCGGGGACAGTTCTCCTACGAGCAGTACTTC
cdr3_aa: CASSRGQFSYEQYF

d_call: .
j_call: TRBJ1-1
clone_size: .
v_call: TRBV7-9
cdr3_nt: TGTGCCAGCAGCTTAGGGGGGAGGGGTGAAGCTTTCTTT
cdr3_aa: CASSLGGRGEAFF

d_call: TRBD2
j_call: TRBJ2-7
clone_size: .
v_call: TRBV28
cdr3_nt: TGTGCCAGCAGTTCCCTAGCGGGCGCTACCTACGAGCAGTACTTC
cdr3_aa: CASSSLAGATYEQYF

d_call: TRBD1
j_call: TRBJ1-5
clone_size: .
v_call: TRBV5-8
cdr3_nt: TGTGCCAGCAACGCCCAGGGGGGCCGTCAGCCCCAGCATTTT
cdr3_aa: CASNAQGGRQPQHF

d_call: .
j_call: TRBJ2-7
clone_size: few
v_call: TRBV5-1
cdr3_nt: TGCGCCAGCAGCGCCCTAGGGGGGGCAGGGTACGAGCAGTACTTC
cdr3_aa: CASSALGGAGYEQYF

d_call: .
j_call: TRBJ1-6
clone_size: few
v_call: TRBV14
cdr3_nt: TGTGCCAGCAGCCAGGACAGCGCCTCCTATAATTCCCCCCTCCACTTT
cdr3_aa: CASSQDSASYNSPLHF

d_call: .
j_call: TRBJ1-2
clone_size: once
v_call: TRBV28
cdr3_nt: TGTGCCAGCAGTTTCCCTTACAGGACTAACTATGGCTACACCTTC
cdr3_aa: CASSFPYRTNYGYTF

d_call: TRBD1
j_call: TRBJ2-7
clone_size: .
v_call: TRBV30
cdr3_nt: TGTGCCTGGAGTTACCGGGACAGGGTCAAATGGGAGTACTTC
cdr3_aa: CAWSYRDRVKWEYF

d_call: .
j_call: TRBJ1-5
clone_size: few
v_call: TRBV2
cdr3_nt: TGTGCCAGGAGCACAGGGCTCAATCAGCCCCAGCATTTT
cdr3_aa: CARSTGLNQPQHF

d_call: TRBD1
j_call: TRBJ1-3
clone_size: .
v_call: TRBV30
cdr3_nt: TGTGCCTGGTACGGGACAGACTCTGGAAACACCATATATTTT
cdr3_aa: CAWYGTDSGNTIYF

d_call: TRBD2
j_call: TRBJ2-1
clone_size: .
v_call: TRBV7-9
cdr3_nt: TGTGCCAGCAGCTCATATTTGGGGGGGGGAGTGGATGAGCAGTTCTTC
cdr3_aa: CASSSYLGGGVDEQFF

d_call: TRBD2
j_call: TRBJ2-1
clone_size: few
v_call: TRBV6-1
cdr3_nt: TGTGCCAGCAGTGATACTAGCGGGGGATACAATGAGCAGTTCTTC
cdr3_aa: CASSDTSGGYNEQFF

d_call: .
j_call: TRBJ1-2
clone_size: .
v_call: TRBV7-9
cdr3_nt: TGTGCCAGCAGCCCCCCGACAGGAAACTATGGCTACACCTTC
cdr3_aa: CASSPPTGNYGYTF

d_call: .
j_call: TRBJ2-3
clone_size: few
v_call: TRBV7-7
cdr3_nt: TGTGCTAGCAGCTGGGCGGCCAGGGGGGCAGATACGCAGTATTTT
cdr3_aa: CASSWAARGADTQYF

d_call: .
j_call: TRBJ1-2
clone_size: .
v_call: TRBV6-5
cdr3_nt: TGTGCCAGCAGTTACTGGAGGATGAGAGACTATGGCTACACCTTC
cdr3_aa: CASSYWRMRDYGYTF

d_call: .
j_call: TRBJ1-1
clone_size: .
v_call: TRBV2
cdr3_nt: TGTGCCAGCAATCACGCCAGGGGTAACACTGAAGCTTTCTTT
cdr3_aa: CASNHARGNTEAFF